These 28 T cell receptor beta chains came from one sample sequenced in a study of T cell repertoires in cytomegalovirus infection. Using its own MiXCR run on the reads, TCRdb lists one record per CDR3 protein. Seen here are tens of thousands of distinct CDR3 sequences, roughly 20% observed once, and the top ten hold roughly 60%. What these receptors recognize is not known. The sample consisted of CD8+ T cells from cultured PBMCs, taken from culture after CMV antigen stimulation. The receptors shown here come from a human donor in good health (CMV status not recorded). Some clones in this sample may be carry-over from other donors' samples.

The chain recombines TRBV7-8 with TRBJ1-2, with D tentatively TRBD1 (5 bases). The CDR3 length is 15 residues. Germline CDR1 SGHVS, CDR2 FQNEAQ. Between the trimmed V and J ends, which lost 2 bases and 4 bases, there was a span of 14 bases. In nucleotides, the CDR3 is TGTGCCAGCAGCTTAAGGTCGGCAGGGAGCTATGGCTACACCTTC. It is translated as CASSLRSAGSYGYTF.

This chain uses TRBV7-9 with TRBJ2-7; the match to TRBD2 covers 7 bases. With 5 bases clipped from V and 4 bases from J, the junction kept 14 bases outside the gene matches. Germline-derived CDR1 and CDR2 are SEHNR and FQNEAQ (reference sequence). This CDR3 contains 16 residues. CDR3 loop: CASSPPRGREDYEQYF. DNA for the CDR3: TGTGCCAGCAGCCCCCCACGGGGTCGGGAGGATTACGAGCAGTACTTC.

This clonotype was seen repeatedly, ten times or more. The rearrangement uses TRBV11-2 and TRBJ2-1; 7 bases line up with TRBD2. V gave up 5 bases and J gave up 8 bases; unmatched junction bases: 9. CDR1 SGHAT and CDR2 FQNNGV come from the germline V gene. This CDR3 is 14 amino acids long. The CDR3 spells CASSPGLVLDEQFF. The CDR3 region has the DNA TGTGCCAGCAGCCCCGGACTAGTATTGGATGAGCAGTTCTTC. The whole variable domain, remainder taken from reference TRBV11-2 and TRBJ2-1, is EAGVAQSPRYKIIEKRQSVAFWCNPISGHATLYWYQQILGQGPKLLIQFQNNGVVDDSQLPKDRFSAERLKGVDSTLKIQPAKLEDSAVYLCASSPGLVLDEQFFGPGTRLTVL.

CDR3 amino acids: CASSSSGPFYEQYF. For the CDR3, the DNA is TGTGCCAGCAGCTCTTCGGGACCCTTCTACGAGCAGTACTTC. The J gene is TRBJ2-7, the V gene TRBV7-6; D may match TRBD1 or TRBD2 (5 bases each). The ends were cut back, 4 bases at V and 3 bases at J, with 13 bases in the middle. Per the germline V gene, CDR1 is SGHVS and CDR2 is FNYEAQ. The CDR3 length is 14 residues.

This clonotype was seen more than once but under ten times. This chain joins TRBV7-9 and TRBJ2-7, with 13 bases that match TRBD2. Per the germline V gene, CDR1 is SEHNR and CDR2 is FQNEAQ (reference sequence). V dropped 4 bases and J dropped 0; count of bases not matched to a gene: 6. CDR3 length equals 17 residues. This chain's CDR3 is CASSSFGLAGDSYEQYF. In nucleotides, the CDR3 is TGTGCCAGCAGCTCCTTTGGACTAGCGGGGGACTCCTACGAGCAGTACTTC.

The CDR3 region is CASSLEGLAGVKEQFF. CDR3 in DNA: TGTGCCAGCAGCTTAGAGGGACTAGCGGGGGTGAAGGAGCAGTTCTTC. The V gene is TRBV7-8, the J gene TRBJ2-1; TRBD2 agrees at 14 bases. CDR3 size: 16 residues. The V gene end was trimmed by 1 base and the J gene end by 10 bases; junction bases not matched to a gene: 6. Germline CDR1 and CDR2: SGHVS and FQNEAQ.

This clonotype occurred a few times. The CDR3 protein is CASRLSHGTDYGYTF. The CDR3, as DNA: TGTGCCAGCAGACTTTCCCATGGGACAGACTATGGCTACACCTTC. The chain employs TRBV6-5 and TRBJ1-2; TRBD1 agrees at 7 bases. The CDR3 has 15 residues. Germline V gene sequence: CDR1 MNHEY, CDR2 SVGAGI. The ends lost 6 bases at V and 3 bases at J; junction bases unmatched: 10.

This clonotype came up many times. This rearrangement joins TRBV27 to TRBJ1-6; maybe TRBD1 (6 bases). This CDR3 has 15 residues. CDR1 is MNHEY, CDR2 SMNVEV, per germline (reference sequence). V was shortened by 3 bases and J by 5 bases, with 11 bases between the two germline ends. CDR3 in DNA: TGTGCCAGCAGTTTTTACTACAGGGATAATTCACCCCTCCACTTT. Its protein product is CASSFYYRDNSPLHF.

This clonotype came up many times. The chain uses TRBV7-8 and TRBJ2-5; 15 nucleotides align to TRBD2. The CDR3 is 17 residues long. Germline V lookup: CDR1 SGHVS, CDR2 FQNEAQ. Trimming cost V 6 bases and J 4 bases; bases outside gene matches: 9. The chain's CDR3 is CASRTGTSGRRGETQYF. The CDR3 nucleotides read TGTGCCAGCAGGACCGGGACTAGCGGGAGGCGAGGAGAGACCCAGTACTTC.

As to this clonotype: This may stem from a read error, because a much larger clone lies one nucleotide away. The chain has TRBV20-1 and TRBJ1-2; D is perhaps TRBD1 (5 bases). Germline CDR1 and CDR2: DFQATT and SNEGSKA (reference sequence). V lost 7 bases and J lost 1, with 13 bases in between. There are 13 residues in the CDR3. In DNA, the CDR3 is TGCAGTGTCCGGATGGGGGATAACTATGGCTACACCTTC. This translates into CSVRMGDNYGYTF.

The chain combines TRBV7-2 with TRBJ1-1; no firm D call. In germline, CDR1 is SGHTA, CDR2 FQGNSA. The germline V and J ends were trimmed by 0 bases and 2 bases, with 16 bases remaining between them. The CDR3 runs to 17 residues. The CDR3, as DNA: TGTGCCAGCAGCTTAGCGAGGGAGGGCAACTTTAACACTGAAGCTTTCTTT. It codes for CASSLAREGNFNTEAFF.

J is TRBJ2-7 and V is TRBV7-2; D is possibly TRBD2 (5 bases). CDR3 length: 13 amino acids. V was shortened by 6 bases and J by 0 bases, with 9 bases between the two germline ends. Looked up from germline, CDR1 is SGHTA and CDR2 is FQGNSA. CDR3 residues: CASSRGLSYEQYF. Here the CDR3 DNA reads TGTGCCAGCAGTCGTGGACTCTCCTACGAGCAGTACTTC.

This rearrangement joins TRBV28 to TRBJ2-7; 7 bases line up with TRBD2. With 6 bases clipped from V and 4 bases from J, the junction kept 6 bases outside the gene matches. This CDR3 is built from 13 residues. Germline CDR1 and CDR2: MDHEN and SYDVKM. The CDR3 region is CASRGTTSYEQYF. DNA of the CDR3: TGTGCCAGCAGAGGGACTACCTCATACGAGCAGTACTTC.

CDR3 sequence: CASSLGSGYYEQYF. CDR3 sequence (DNA): TGTGCCAGCAGCTTAGGAAGCGGGTACTACGAGCAGTACTTC. The chain carries TRBV7-2 and TRBJ2-7; a possible D gene is TRBD2 (6 bases). CDR1 is SGHTA and CDR2 is FQGNSA in the germline V gene. Trimming removed 1 base from V and 3 bases from J, with 10 bases in between. CDR3 length equals 14 residues.

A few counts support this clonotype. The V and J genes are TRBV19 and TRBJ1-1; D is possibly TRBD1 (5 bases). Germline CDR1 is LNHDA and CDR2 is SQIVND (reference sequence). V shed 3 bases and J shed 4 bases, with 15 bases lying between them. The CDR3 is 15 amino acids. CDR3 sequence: CASSIGVGGSTEAFF. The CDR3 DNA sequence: TGTGCCAGTAGTATCGGGGTGGGGGGAAGCACTGAAGCTTTCTTT.

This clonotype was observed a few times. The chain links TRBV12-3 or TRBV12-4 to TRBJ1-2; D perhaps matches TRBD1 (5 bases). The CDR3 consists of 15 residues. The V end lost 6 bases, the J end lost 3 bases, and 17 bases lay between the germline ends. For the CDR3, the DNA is TGTGCCAGCAGATATCCGACAGTGGGGGACTATGGCTACACCTTC. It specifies CASRYPTVGDYGYTF.

CDR3 in amino acids: CATSQEDHYEQYF. CDR3 nucleotides: TGTGCCACCTCCCAGGAGGATCACTACGAGCAGTACTTC. The chain has TRBV5-4 and TRBJ2-7; D possibly corresponds to TRBD2 (5 bases). V lost 9 bases to trimming and J lost 3 bases, with 16 bases between them. The germline V gene has CDR1 SGHNT and CDR2 YYREEE (reference sequence). The CDR3 has 13 amino acids.

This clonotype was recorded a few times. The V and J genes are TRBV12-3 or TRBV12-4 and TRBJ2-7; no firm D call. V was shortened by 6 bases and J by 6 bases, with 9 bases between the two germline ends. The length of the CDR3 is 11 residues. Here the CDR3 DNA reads TGTGCCAGCAGCGATAGACGCGAGCAGTACTTC. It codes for CASSDRREQYF.

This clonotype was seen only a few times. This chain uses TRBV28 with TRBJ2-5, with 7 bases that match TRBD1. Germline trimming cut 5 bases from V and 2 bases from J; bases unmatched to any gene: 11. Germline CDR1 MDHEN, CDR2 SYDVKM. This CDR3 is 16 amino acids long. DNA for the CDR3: TGTGCCAGCAGTATACTTCCCCGGGGACAGCAAGAGACCCAGTACTTC. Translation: CASSILPRGQQETQYF.

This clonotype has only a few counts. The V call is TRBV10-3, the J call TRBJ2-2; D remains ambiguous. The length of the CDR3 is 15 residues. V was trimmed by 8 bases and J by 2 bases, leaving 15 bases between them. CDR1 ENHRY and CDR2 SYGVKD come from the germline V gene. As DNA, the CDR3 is TGTGCCATCGGGCAGAAGGCCTCAAACACCGGGGAGCTGTTTTTT. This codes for CAIGQKASNTGELFF.

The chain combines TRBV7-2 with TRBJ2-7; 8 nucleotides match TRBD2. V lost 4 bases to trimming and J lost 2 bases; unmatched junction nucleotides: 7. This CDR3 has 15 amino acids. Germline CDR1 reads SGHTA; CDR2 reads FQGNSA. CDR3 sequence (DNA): TGTGCCAGCAGCTCAAGTCCGGGACTAGCCTACGAGCAGTACTTC. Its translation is CASSSSPGLAYEQYF. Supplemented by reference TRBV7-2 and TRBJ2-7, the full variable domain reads GAGVSQSPSNKVTEKGKDVELRCDPISGHTALYWYRQSLGQGLEFLIYFQGNSAPDKSGLPSDRFSAERTGGSVSTLTIQRTQQEDSAVYLCASSSSPGLAYEQYFGPGTRLTVT.

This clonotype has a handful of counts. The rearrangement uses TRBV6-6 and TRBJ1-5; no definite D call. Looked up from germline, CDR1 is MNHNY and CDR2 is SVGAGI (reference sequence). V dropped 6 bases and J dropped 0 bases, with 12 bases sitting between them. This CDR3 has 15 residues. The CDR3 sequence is CASSLTEPSNQPQHF. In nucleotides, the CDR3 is TGTGCCAGCAGCCTAACAGAGCCTAGCAATCAGCCCCAGCATTTT.

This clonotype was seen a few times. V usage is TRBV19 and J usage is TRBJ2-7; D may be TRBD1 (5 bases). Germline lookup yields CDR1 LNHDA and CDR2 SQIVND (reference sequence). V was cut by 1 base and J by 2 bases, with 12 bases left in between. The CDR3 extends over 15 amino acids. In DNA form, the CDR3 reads TGTGCCAGTAGTATAGTTGGACATTCAGCCTACGAGCAGTACTTC. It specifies CASSIVGHSAYEQYF.

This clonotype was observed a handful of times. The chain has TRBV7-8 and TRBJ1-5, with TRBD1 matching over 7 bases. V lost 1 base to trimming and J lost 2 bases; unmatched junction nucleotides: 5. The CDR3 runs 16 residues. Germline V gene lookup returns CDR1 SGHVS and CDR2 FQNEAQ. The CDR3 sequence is CASSLEATGRNQPQHF. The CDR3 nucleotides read TGTGCCAGCAGCTTAGAGGCGACAGGGCGCAATCAGCCCCAGCATTTT.

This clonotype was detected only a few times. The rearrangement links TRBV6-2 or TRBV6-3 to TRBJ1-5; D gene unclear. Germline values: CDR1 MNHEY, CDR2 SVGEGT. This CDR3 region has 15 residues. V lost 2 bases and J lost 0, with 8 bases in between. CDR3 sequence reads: CASSYGRASNQPQHF. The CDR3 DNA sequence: TGTGCCAGCAGTTACGGTCGGGCTAGCAATCAGCCCCAGCATTTT.

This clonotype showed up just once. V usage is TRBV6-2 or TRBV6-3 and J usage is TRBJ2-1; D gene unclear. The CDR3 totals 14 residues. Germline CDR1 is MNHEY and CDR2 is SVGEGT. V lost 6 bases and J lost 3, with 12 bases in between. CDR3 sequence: CASSPLGYYNEQFF. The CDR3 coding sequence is TGTGCCAGCAGCCCCCTTGGATACTACAATGAGCAGTTCTTC.

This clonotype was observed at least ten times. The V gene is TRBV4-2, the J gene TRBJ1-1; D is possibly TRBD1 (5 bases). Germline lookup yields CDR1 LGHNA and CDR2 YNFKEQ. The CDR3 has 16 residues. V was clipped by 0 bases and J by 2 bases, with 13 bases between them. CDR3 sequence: CASSQDTAGRNTEAFF. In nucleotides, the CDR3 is TGTGCCAGCAGCCAAGATACAGCAGGGAGAAACACTGAAGCTTTCTTT.

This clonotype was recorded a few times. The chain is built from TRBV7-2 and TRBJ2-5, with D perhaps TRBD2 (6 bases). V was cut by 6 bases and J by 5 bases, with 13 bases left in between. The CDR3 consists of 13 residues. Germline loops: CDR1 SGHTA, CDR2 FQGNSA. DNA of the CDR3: TGTGCCAGCAGGGGGACTGGCTGGGAGACCCAGTACTTC. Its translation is CASRGTGWETQYF.